The clone carrying this T cell receptor beta chain occurred many times. As yet, its antigen is unknown. Combining iRepertoire HTBI primers with Arm-PCR of CDR3 regions, the authors built TCR beta libraries. In TCRdb, the multiplex PCR reads were re-called with MiXCR into one record per CDR3 protein. Here the sample spans roughly 430,000 distinct CDR3 sequences, under 25% being singletons. The sample comes from a study of regulatory T cells in long-lasting Graves disease. Study-wide results and caveats: Preferential use of TRBV28, TRBJ1-2 and TRBJ2-5 was seen in persistent disease.

In germline, CDR1 is LNHNV, CDR2 YYDKDF (reference sequence). The CDR3 loop spans 14 amino acids. The J segment lost 4 bases and the V segment lost 4 bases, leaving 4 bases of the junction unmatched. Time point: persistent/refractory GD, antithyroid drugs over 5 years with positive TRAb. Preparation of the TCR library used RNA extracted from PBMCs. The chain joins TRBV15 to TRBJ2-1; 7 nucleotides match TRBD2. Source: peripheral blood mononuclear cells (PBMCs), taken when the disease was refractory, from a patient treated with antithyroid drugs. This receptor was obtained from a female donor with Graves disease. The CDR3 nucleotides read TGTGCCACCAGCAAATCAGCGGGGTACAATGAGCAGTTCTTC. As protein: CATSKSAGYNEQFF.